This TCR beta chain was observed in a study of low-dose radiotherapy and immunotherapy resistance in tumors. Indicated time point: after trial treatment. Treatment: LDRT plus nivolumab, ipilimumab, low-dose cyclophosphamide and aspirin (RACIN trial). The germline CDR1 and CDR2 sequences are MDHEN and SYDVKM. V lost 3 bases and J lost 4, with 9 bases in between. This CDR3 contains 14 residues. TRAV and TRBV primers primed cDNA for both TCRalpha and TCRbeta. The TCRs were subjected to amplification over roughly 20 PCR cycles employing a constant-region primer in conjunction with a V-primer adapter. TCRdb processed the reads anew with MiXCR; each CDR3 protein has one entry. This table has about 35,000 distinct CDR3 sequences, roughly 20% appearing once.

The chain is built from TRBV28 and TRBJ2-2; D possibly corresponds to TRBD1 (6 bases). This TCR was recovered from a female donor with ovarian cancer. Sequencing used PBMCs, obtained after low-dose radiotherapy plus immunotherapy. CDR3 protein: CASSFRGSTGELFF. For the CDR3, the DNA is TGTGCCAGCAGTTTTAGGGGGAGCACCGGGGAGCTGTTTTTT.